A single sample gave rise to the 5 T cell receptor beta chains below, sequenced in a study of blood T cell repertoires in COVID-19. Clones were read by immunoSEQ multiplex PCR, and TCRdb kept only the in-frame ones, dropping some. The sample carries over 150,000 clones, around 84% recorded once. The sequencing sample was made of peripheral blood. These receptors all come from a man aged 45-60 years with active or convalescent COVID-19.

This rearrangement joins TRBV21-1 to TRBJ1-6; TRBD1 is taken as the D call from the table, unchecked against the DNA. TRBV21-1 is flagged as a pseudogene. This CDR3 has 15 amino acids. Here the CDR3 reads CASSKGTGGVAPLHF. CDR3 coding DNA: TGTGCCAGCAGCAAAGGGACAGGGGGAGTCGCACCCCTCCACTTT.

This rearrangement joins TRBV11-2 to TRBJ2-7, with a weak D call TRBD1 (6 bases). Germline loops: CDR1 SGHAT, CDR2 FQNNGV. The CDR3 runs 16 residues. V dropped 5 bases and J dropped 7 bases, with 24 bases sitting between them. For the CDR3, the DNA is TGTGCCAGCAGCAGAACAGGGTCGGCGGGCTCCAGTGAGCAGTACTTC. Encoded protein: CASSRTGSAGSSEQYF.

In DNA form, the CDR3 reads TGTGCCAGCAGCTTAGTGGGGGCGGGAGACTATGGCTACACCTTC. Translating gives CASSLVGAGDYGYTF. V is TRBV7-9 and J is TRBJ1-2, with D tentatively TRBD1 (6 bases). There are 15 residues in the CDR3. Looked up from germline, CDR1 is SEHNR and CDR2 is FQNEAQ (reference sequence). Trimming removed 1 base from V and 3 bases from J, with 12 bases in between.

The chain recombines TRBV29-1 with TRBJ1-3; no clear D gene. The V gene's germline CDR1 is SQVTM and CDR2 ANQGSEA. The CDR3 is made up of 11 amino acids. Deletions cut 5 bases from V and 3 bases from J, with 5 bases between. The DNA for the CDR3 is TGCAGCGTTAACGGTGGAAACACCATATATTTT. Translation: CSVNGGNTIYF.

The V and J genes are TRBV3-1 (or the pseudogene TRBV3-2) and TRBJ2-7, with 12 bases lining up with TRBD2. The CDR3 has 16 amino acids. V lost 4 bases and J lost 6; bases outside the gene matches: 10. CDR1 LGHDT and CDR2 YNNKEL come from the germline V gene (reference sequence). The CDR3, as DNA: TGTGCCAGCAGCCCGTGGTCCGGGACTAGCGGGTCCGAGCAGTACTTC. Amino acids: CASSPWSGTSGSEQYF.